This T cell receptor (beta chain) comes out of a study of T cells in Graves' hyperthyroidism and ophthalmopathy. Study at large: The initial diagnosis was the point when peripheral blood was collected, ahead of any treatment.

This clonotype has ten or more counts. Trimming removed 4 bases at V and 0 bases at J, with 13 bases between. CDR1 and CDR2 from the germline V gene are KGHDR and SFDVKD. The CDR3 contains 16 residues. Exclusion of a patient resulted from uncontrolled infection, other autoimmune disease, pregnancy or lactation. Amplified TCR beta CDR3 regions came from RNA transcripts. First-round RT-PCR targeting the TCR CDR3 was performed with the HTBI primer set. TCRdb called the multiplex PCR reads again in MiXCR, with one record for every CDR3 protein. The sample lists 600,000 or so distinct CDR3 sequences; 13% to 15% were seen once.

The sequence was obtained from a woman in her late teens or twenties with Graves' ophthalmopathy. This chain connects TRBV24-1 to TRBJ2-3; D is uncertain. The sample taken for sequencing was blood. The CDR3 here is CATSDGTRHSTDTQYF. The CDR3 bases are TGTGCCACCAGTGACGGCACCCGGCATAGCACAGATACGCAGTATTTT.